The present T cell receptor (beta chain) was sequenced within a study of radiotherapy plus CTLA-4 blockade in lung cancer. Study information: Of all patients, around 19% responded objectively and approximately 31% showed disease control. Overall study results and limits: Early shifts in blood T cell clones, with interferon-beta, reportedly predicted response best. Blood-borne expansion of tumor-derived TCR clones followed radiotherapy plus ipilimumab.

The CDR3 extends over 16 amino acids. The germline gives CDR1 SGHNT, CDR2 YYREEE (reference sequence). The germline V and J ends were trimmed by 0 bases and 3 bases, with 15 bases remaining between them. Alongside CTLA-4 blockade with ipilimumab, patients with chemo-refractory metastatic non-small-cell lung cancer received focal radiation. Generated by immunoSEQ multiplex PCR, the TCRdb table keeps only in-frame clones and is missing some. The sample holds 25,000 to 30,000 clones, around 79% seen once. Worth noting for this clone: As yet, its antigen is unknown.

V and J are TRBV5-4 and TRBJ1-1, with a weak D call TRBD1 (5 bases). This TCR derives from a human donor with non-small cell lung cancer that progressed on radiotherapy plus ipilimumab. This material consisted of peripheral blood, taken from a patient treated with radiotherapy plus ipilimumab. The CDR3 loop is CASSLVPGGLYTEAFF. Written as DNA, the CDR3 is TGTGCCAGCAGCTTGGTTCCGGGGGGATTGTACACTGAAGCTTTCTTT.